A single sample is the source of the 29 T cell receptor beta chains below, sequenced in a study of shared clonotypes between healthy human individuals. The repertoire was sequenced with immunoSEQ multiplex PCR; TCRdb's copy has only in-frame clones and lacks some. The repertoire includes around 700,000 clones, roughly 70% of them detected once, and under 2% sits in the top ten. Sequenced input: memory CD4+ T cells sorted from blood. Subset of the sample: CD45RA-negative fraction. The source is a woman in her twenties or thirties in good health.

The chain has TRBV29-1 and TRBJ2-1; D gene unclear. V gave up 7 bases and J gave up 13 bases, with 20 bases separating them. Germline V CDR1 and CDR2: SQVTM, ANQGSEA. The CDR3 is 12 residues long. The CDR3 spells CSAAKVETLQFF. CDR3 DNA sequence: TGCAGCGCCGCTAAGGTGGAGACTTTACAGTTCTTC.

This clone was observed many times. The rearrangement links TRBV9 to TRBJ1-1; maybe TRBD1 (6 bases). The CDR3 contains 16 residues. The V and J ends lost 2 bases and 5 bases respectively, with 19 bases between them. From germline, CDR1 is SGDLS and CDR2 YYNGEE. The DNA of the CDR3 is TGTGCCAGCAGCGTTGATAAGGGACACTTGAGGACTGAAGCTTTCTTT. Amino acids: CASSVDKGHLRTEAFF.

This clone was detected a few times. The chain has TRBV4-1 and TRBJ2-3; D may be TRBD2 (6 bases). CDR1 and CDR2 (germline): MGHRA, YSYEKL. This CDR3 has 15 amino acids. Trimming removed 1 base from V and 4 bases from J, with 12 bases in between. CDR3 DNA sequence: TGCGCCAGCAGCCAAGTAGGAGCGGGTGCAGATACGCAGTATTTT. Its translation: CASSQVGAGADTQYF.

This chain connects TRBV7-9 to TRBJ2-7, with 11 nucleotides matching TRBD2. The CDR3 sequence is 15 residues long. Germline CDR1 reads SEHNR; CDR2 reads FQNEAQ (reference sequence). Trimming at V came to 6 bases and at J to 4 bases, leaving 8 bases not matched to a gene. This chain's CDR3 is CASSPKGLAEYEQYF. CDR3 DNA: TGTGCCAGCAGTCCTAAGGGACTAGCGGAGTACGAGCAGTACTTC.

The V and J genes are TRBV27 and TRBJ2-1, with 11 nucleotides matching TRBD2. Germline lookup yields CDR1 MNHEY and CDR2 SMNVEV (reference sequence). The CDR3 contains 15 residues. Unmatched junction bases numbered 8, after V lost 5 bases and J lost 8 bases. The CDR3: CASSLLAGGEDEQFF. The CDR3 bases are TGTGCCAGCAGTCTTCTAGCGGGAGGAGAGGATGAGCAGTTCTTC.

This sequence joins TRBV10-1 and TRBJ2-3, with D maybe TRBD1 (5 bases). V lost 2 bases to trimming and J lost 4 bases, with 7 bases between them. From germline, CDR1 is WNHNN and CDR2 SYGVQD (reference sequence). This CDR3 comprises 13 residues. The chain's CDR3 is CASSEQGPDTQYF. CDR3 nucleotides: TGCGCCAGCAGTGAGCAGGGTCCAGATACGCAGTATTTT.

In DNA, the CDR3 is TGTGCCAGCAGCCCCAGGTACGCGACGAACACCGGGGAGCTGTTTTTT. Its translation is CASSPRYATNTGELFF. The chain employs TRBV5-8 and TRBJ2-2; no clear D gene. CDR1 SGHTS and CDR2 YDEGEE come from the germline V gene. The CDR3 is 16 residues long. The V gene lost 4 bases and the J gene lost 0 bases, with 13 bases spanning the gap. The full variable domain, rest sourced from reference TRBV5-8 and TRBJ2-2, is EAGVTQSPTHLIKTRGQQATLRCSPISGHTSVYWYQQALGLGLQFLLWYDEGEERNRGNFPPRFSGRQFPNYSSELNVNALELEDSALYLCASSPRYATNTGELFFGEGSRLTVL.

V and J are TRBV5-1 and TRBJ2-2; 7 bases agree with TRBD1. CDR3 size: 16 residues. Germline CDR1 is SGHRS and CDR2 is YFSETQ. V was pared by 2 bases and J by 4 bases, with 8 bases of the junction left unmatched. The CDR3 DNA is TGCGCCAGCAGCTTTGAGGTCAGGGGGACCACCGGGGAGCTGTTTTTT. Its translation is CASSFEVRGTTGELFF.

V gene TRBV19 combines with J gene TRBJ1-5, with 10 bases that match TRBD1. CDR3 length: 18 amino acids. V lost 0 bases to trimming and J lost 4 bases; unmatched junction nucleotides: 9. CDR1 and CDR2 (germline): LNHDA, SQIVND (reference sequence). CDR3 sequence (DNA): TGTGCCAGTAGTATAGAACCCGGGACAGGGGCTTCTAATCAGCCCCAGCATTTT. It codes for CASSIEPGTGASNQPQHF. Using reference TRBV19 and TRBJ1-5 for the parts outside the CDR3, the full variable domain is DGGITQSPKYLFRKEGQNVTLSCEQNLNHDAMYWYRQDPGQGLRLIYYSQIVNDFQKGDIAEGYSVSREKKESFPLTVTSAQKNPTAFYLCASSIEPGTGASNQPQHFGDGTRLSIL.

The rearrangement joins TRBV11-3 to TRBJ2-1; 9 bases align to TRBD2. The V and J ends lost 5 bases and 7 bases, in that order; junction bases with no gene match: 12. Germline V CDR1 and CDR2: SGHNT, YENEEA. The CDR3 totals 16 residues. The CDR3 DNA reads TGTGCCAGCAGCCCCCGCGGGGGGGAGGTGAGGAATGAGCAGTTCTTC. It codes for CASSPRGGEVRNEQFF.

The J gene is TRBJ1-5, the V gene TRBV15; D is unresolved. Trimming took off 1 base at V and 5 bases at J, with 15 bases between the two ends. This CDR3 is 16 amino acids long. The germline gives CDR1 LNHNV, CDR2 YYDKDF (reference sequence). CDR3 loop: CATSRVEGVRDQPQHF. DNA for the CDR3: TGTGCCACCAGCAGAGTTGAAGGAGTGAGGGATCAGCCCCAGCATTTT.

CDR3 region: CASSDHGSSLDGRSYEQYF. The CDR3 region has the DNA TGTGCCAGCAGCGACCATGGGTCTAGCCTGGATGGGAGATCCTACGAGCAGTACTTC. The V call is TRBV7-9, the J call TRBJ2-7, with D maybe TRBD2 (5 bases). This CDR3 has 19 residues. The V gene's germline CDR1 is SEHNR and CDR2 FQNEAQ (reference sequence). The germline V and J ends were trimmed by 5 bases and 1 base, with 27 bases remaining between them.

The chain links TRBV4-2 to TRBJ2-5; TRBD2 agrees at 14 bases. This CDR3 has 17 residues. Germline V gives CDR1 LGHNA, CDR2 YNFKEQ. V lost 4 bases, J lost 2 bases, and 6 bases stayed unmatched. The CDR3 coding sequence is TGTGCCAGCAGCCTGGGACTAGCGGGAGTTGGGCAAGAGACCCAGTACTTC. Its translation is CASSLGLAGVGQETQYF.

This chain links TRBV11-1 with TRBJ1-2, with D unresolved. Trimming removed 2 bases from V and 7 bases from J, with 14 bases in between. Germline V gives CDR1 SGHAT, CDR2 FQDESV (reference sequence). This CDR3 has 14 residues. The DNA of the CDR3 is TGTGCCAGCAGCTTACCAGGTCTTAACGGTGGCTACACCTTC. Translated, it gives CASSLPGLNGGYTF.

The chain has TRBV5-4 and TRBJ1-1; the D is unclear. V shed 7 bases and J shed 1 base, with 14 bases lying between them. CDR3 size: 14 residues. CDR1 is SGHNT, CDR2 YYREEE, per germline (reference sequence). CDR3 sequence reads: CASSTRPENTEAFF. The CDR3 DNA reads as TGTGCCAGCTCGACCAGACCGGAGAACACTGAAGCTTTCTTT.

This chain connects TRBV18 to TRBJ2-7; D is possibly TRBD2 (5 bases). Deletions cut 2 bases from V and 2 bases from J, with 7 bases between. This CDR3 has 13 amino acids. Germline CDR1 is KGHSH and CDR2 is LQKENI. CDR3 DNA: TGTGCCAGCTCACCAAGGGAGCCCTACGAGCAGTACTTC. Amino acids: CASSPREPYEQYF.

V gene TRBV7-9 combines with J gene TRBJ2-7, with 12 bases matching TRBD1. V shed 8 bases and J 7 bases; nucleotides not matched to a gene: 12. CDR3 length: 15 amino acids. Germline CDR1 reads SEHNR; CDR2 reads FQNEAQ (reference sequence). This CDR3 is CASQRQGQGAGEQYF. CDR3 nucleotides: TGTGCCAGCCAACGGCAGGGACAGGGGGCCGGGGAGCAGTACTTC.

This chain uses TRBV5-1 with TRBJ2-3; 8 nucleotides agree with TRBD1. CDR3 length equals 15 residues. Trimming took 3 bases from V and 2 from J; bases not matched to a gene: 5. The germline CDR1 and CDR2 sequences are SGHRS and YFSETQ. CDR3 nucleotide sequence: TGCGCCAGCAGCTCGGGACAGGAGCTCACAGATACGCAGTATTTT. Protein: CASSSGQELTDTQYF.

The V gene is TRBV30, the J gene TRBJ2-7, with 12 bases aligning to TRBD2. Germline CDR1 reads GTSNPN; CDR2 reads SVGIG (reference sequence). With 4 bases clipped from V and 0 bases from J, the junction kept 1 base outside the gene matches. CDR3 length: 14 amino acids. CDR3 sequence: CAWMTSGSSYEQYF. CDR3 DNA: TGTGCCTGGATGACTAGCGGGAGCTCCTACGAGCAGTACTTC.

The chain uses TRBV7-8 and TRBJ1-3; 9 nucleotides align to TRBD1. This CDR3 region has 13 residues. The germline CDR1 and CDR2 sequences are SGHVS and FQNEAQ. Trimming took 8 bases from V and 9 from J; bases not matched to a gene: 8. The CDR3 DNA reads as TGTGCCAGCGGGGACAGGGTTGGCGGCACCATATATTTT. Translation gives CASGDRVGGTIYF.

The rearrangement links TRBV7-9 to TRBJ2-3; TRBD2 matches at 9 bases. This CDR3 comprises 15 residues. Germline trimming cut 1 base from V and 4 bases from J; bases unmatched to any gene: 3. Germline CDR1 reads SEHNR; CDR2 reads FQNEAQ (reference sequence). CDR3 amino acids: CASSLGTSEADTQYF. CDR3 DNA sequence: TGTGCCAGCAGCTTAGGGACTAGCGAGGCAGATACGCAGTATTTT.

The chain combines TRBV27 with TRBJ2-1; D tentatively fits TRBD1 or TRBD2 (5 bases each). Germline V CDR1 and CDR2: MNHEY, SMNVEV (reference sequence). The CDR3 extends over 14 amino acids. V lost 2 bases and J 8 bases, leaving 13 bases between the germline ends. The CDR3 sequence: CASSLVSGTDEQFF. For the CDR3, the DNA is TGTGCCAGCAGTTTAGTCTCGGGGACCGATGAGCAGTTCTTC.

Points on this clone: A much larger clone differs by one base, so this may be a read error. The V call is TRBV2, the J call TRBJ2-2; perhaps TRBD2 as D (5 bases). Germline CDR1 and CDR2: SNHLY and FYNNEI. Trimming removed 6 bases from V and 2 bases from J, with 7 bases in between. The CDR3 totals 13 residues. CDR3 DNA: TGTGCCAGCAGACGGGATAACACCGGGGAGCTGTTTTTT. This gives the protein CASRRDNTGELFF.

The rearrangement joins TRBV7-9 to TRBJ1-6; D gene uncertain. In germline, CDR1 is SEHNR, CDR2 FQNEAQ (reference sequence). Trimming removed 6 bases at V and 4 bases at J, with 7 bases between. This CDR3 spans 13 amino acids. The CDR3 spells CASRWDYNSPLHF. CDR3 DNA sequence: TGTGCCAGCAGGTGGGATTATAATTCACCCCTCCACTTT.

This clone has only a few counts. V is TRBV11-2 and J is TRBJ2-1; either TRBD1 or TRBD2 may supply D (5 bases each). Per the germline V gene, CDR1 is SGHAT and CDR2 is FQNNGV. The CDR3 totals 9 residues. Trimming left V 8 bases short and J 9 bases short, with 5 bases between. The CDR3 DNA follows: TGTGCCAGCGGGGGTGAGCAGTTCTTC. Protein product: CASGGEQFF.

As for this clone: A much larger clone lies one base from this, so it may be a read error. The sample holds other DNA sequences that translate to the same CDR3. This chain connects TRBV7-2 to TRBJ1-1; D is unclear. Germline CDR1 and CDR2: SGHTA and FQGNSA. Trimming removed 5 bases at V and 3 bases at J, with 10 bases between. This CDR3 is 13 amino acids long. The CDR3 region has the DNA TGTGCCAGCAGCCATCAAAGGGACACTGAAGCTTTCTTT. Translated, it gives CASSHQRDTEAFF.

This chain links TRBV15 with TRBJ1-6, with D possibly being TRBD1 (5 bases). The CDR3 spans 16 residues. Trimming took 0 bases from V and 10 from J, leaving 16 bases between them. The germline CDR1 and CDR2 sequences are LNHNV and YYDKDF (reference sequence). The CDR3 reads CATSRDRDAPSSPLHF. DNA of the CDR3: TGTGCCACCAGCAGAGACAGGGACGCCCCGTCGTCACCCCTCCACTTT.

In this sample, this clone turned up once. Other nucleotide sequences in the sample specify the same CDR3. The chain recombines TRBV5-1 with TRBJ1-2; TRBD1 matches at 8 bases. Germline V CDR1 and CDR2: SGHRS, YFSETQ. The CDR3 is 15 residues long. The V gene end was trimmed by 5 bases and the J gene end by 2 bases; junction bases not matched to a gene: 8. CDR3 residues: CASSSGTGLNYGYTF. Here the CDR3 DNA reads TGCGCCAGCAGTTCCGGGACAGGATTAAACTATGGCTACACCTTC.

The chain joins TRBV6-1 to TRBJ2-7, with 7 positions matching TRBD1. There are 16 residues in the CDR3. Germline V gene data show CDR1 as MNHNS and CDR2 as SASEGT. Losses at the gene ends were 4 bases for V and 1 base for J; bases not matched to a gene: 10. The CDR3 coding sequence is TGTGCCAGCAGTGGACAGGGATTCATAAATTCCTACGAGCAGTACTTC. The encoded protein is CASSGQGFINSYEQYF.